The present entry profiles one T cell receptor (beta chain) with its context. This entry is derived from a study of blood T cell repertoires in COVID-19. Whole-study context: T cells, B-cell-depleted T cells, or PBMCs supplied cDNA or gDNA.

CDR3 size: 15 residues. Germline V lookup: CDR1 SGDLS, CDR2 YYNGEE. The V gene end was trimmed by 0 bases and the J gene end by 9 bases; junction bases not matched to a gene: 7. Original processing notes: Scientists estimated how many nucleated cells there were by amplifying reference gene primers. Using immunoSEQ multiplex PCR, the repertoire was profiled, and TCRdb retains in-frame clones only, with some absent. The D gene and trimming were derived from the DNA, and the V and J assignments and clone size from that table. Of 200,000 to 250,000 clones in the sample, 90% were seen once. Participants in the exposed group had met a COVID-19 case in the 2 weeks before joining the study.

This TCR derives from a man aged 50-60 years who had been exposed to COVID-19. The chain joins TRBV9 to TRBJ2-1; TRBD2 matches at 9 bases. Material for sequencing was PBMCs or T cells enriched from blood (not recorded which). CDR3 DNA: TGTGCCAGCAGCGTAGATAGCGGGAGATATGGTGAGCAGTTCTTC. It yields the protein CASSVDSGRYGEQFF.